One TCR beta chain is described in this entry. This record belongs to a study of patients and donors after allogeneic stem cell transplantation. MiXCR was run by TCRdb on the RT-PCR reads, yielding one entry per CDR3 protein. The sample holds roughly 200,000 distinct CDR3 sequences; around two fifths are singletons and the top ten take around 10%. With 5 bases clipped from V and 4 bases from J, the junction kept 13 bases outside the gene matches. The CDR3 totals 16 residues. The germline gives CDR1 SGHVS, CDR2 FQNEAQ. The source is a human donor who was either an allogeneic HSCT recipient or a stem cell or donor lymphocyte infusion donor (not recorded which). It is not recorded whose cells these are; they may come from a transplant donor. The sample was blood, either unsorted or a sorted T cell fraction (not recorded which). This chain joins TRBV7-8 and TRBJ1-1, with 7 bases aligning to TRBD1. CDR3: CASSRKGAQGATEAFF. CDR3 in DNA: TGTGCCAGCAGCCGTAAGGGGGCTCAGGGTGCCACTGAAGCTTTCTTT.